The 29 T cell receptor beta chains listed next were all sequenced from one sample in a study of blood T cell repertoires in COVID-19. This table comes from immunoSEQ multiplex PCR, and its TCRdb copy is limited to in-frame clones, with some not included. The repertoire consists of 250,000 to 350,000 clones, with 80% to 85% occurring once and the leading ten covering approximately 14%. Material: peripheral blood. These receptors were obtained from a person between 65 and 79 years old with COVID-19, enrolled during active disease.

The J gene is TRBJ1-5, the V gene TRBV5-6; D perhaps matches TRBD1 (5 bases). CDR1 and CDR2 (germline): SGHDT, YYEEEE. The ends were cut back, 4 bases at V and 3 bases at J, with 14 bases in the middle. The CDR3 contains 15 residues. The CDR3 sequence: CASSLGPTDNQPQHF. The CDR3 region has the DNA TGTGCCAGCAGCCTTGGTCCGACAGACAATCAGCCCCAGCATTTT.

The V and J genes are TRBV19 and TRBJ1-2; 7 nucleotides align to TRBD1. V was clipped by 3 bases and J by 8 bases; unmatched bases: 6. This CDR3 is 13 amino acids long. CDR1 is LNHDA and CDR2 is SQIVND in the germline V gene (reference sequence). Here the CDR3 DNA reads TGTGCCAGTAGTATCCGACAGGGATTCGGCTACACCTTC. The encoded protein is CASSIRQGFGYTF.

Of note for this clone: An end of the junction does not agree with germline; a read error may underlie this. V usage is TRBV19 and J usage is TRBJ1-5; 9 bases line up with TRBD1. The germline V gene has CDR1 LNHDA and CDR2 SQIVND (reference sequence). CDR3 length equals 15 residues. The CDR3 sequence is CASRIGQGTGQPQHF. CDR3 in DNA: TGTGCCAGTAGAATAGGACAGGGGACGGGGCAGCCCCAGCATTTT.

The rearrangement joins TRBV14 to TRBJ1-2; 8 bases are shared with TRBD1. J lost 3 bases, V lost 2 bases, and 2 bases had no gene match. The CDR3 is made up of 14 amino acids. Germline CDR1 is SGHDN and CDR2 is FVKESK. In DNA form, the CDR3 reads TGTGCCAGCAGCCAACCGGGACAGGACTATGGCTACACCTTC. It yields the protein CASSQPGQDYGYTF.

The V call is TRBV6-5, the J call TRBJ2-3; D call uncertain. Germline V gene data show CDR1 as MNHEY and CDR2 as SVGAGI. The V end was cut by 7 bases, the J end by 2 bases, with 13 bases between. The CDR3 is made up of 14 amino acids. The CDR3 coding sequence is TGTGCCAGCAAATATGAGCTTTTCACAGATACGCAGTATTTT. Protein: CASKYELFTDTQYF.

Details on this clone: Other DNA sequences in the same sample also yield this CDR3. This chain joins TRBV27 and TRBJ2-7, with 8 bases lining up with TRBD1. With 2 bases clipped from V and 3 bases from J, the junction kept 0 bases outside the gene matches. Germline V gene sequence: CDR1 MNHEY, CDR2 SMNVEV (reference sequence). This CDR3 is built from 13 residues. CDR3 in DNA: TGTGCCAGCAGTTTAACAGGGGGCTACGAGCAGTACTTC. Protein: CASSLTGGYEQYF.

The chain's CDR3 is CASSLDLAGVAMFSDTQYF. CDR3 DNA sequence: TGTGCCAGCAGCTTAGATCTCGCGGGAGTGGCAATGTTTTCAGATACGCAGTATTTT. The rearrangement uses TRBV7-3 and TRBJ2-3; 7 bases are shared with TRBD2. CDR3 length: 19 residues. Germline assignment: CDR1 SGHTA and CDR2 FQGTGA. Losses at the gene ends were 2 bases for V and 4 bases for J; bases not matched to a gene: 18.

This clone appeared once. The rearrangement uses TRBV2 and TRBJ1-4, with D possibly TRBD1 on 6 matching bases. The CDR3 length is 15 residues. V lost 2 bases and J lost 6, with 13 bases in between. Germline V gene sequence: CDR1 SNHLY, CDR2 FYNNEI. The CDR3 DNA is TGTGCCAGCAGTGAATTTCACAGGGCGGATGAAAAACTGTTTTTT. Protein product: CASSEFHRADEKLFF.

The CDR3 loop is CASSEAWSPNYGYTF. The CDR3 DNA reads TGTGCCAGCAGTGAAGCGTGGAGTCCTAACTATGGCTACACCTTC. This chain connects TRBV6-1 to TRBJ1-2; D uncertain. Germline CDR1 reads MNHNS; CDR2 reads SASEGT. The length of the CDR3 is 15 residues. The V end was cut by 0 bases, the J end by 0 bases, with 8 bases between.

The J gene is TRBJ1-1, the V gene TRBV6-5; possible D gene TRBD1, 6 bases. With 5 bases removed from V and 5 bases from J, the gap between germline ends came to 12 bases. Germline V CDR1 and CDR2: MNHEY, SVGAGI. This CDR3 region has 13 residues. CDR3: CASSQTGRTEAFF. CDR3 nucleotides: TGTGCCAGCAGTCAAACAGGGAGAACTGAAGCTTTCTTT.

The J gene is TRBJ1-2, the V gene TRBV11-3; the D is unclear. CDR1 is SGHNT, CDR2 YENEEA, per germline. The CDR3 runs to 18 residues. V was shortened by 0 bases and J by 0 bases, with 17 bases between the two germline ends. The CDR3 region has the DNA TGTGCCAGCAGCTTAGATCCCGCTAAAGCATCGACTAACTATGGCTACACCTTC. Its translation: CASSLDPAKASTNYGYTF.

The CDR3 spells CASSEARAGAPLSSYNEQFF. Written as DNA, the CDR3 is TGTGCCAGCAGTGAAGCGCGGGCGGGGGCACCACTTAGCTCCTACAATGAGCAGTTCTTC. The V call is TRBV6-1, the J call TRBJ2-1, with D perhaps TRBD2 (7 bases). V was cut by 0 bases and J by 0 bases, with 21 bases left in between. Germline V gives CDR1 MNHNS, CDR2 SASEGT. The CDR3 is made up of 20 amino acids.

This clone was counted only a few times. V usage is TRBV7-9 and J usage is TRBJ1-1, with 7 bases fitting TRBD1. Germline trimming cut 7 bases from V and 1 base from J; bases unmatched to any gene: 3. The CDR3 loop spans 13 amino acids. CDR1 is SEHNR, CDR2 FQNEAQ, per germline (reference sequence). The CDR3, as DNA: TGTGCCAGCACGGGACAGCCGAACACTGAAGCTTTCTTT. Its protein product is CASTGQPNTEAFF. Looking up the rest from reference TRBV7-9 and TRBJ1-1 gives the full variable domain: DTGVSQNPRHKITKRGQNVTFRCDPISEHNRLYWYRQTLGQGPEFLTYFQNEAQLEKSRLLSDRFSAERPKGSFSTLEIQRTEQGDSAMYLCASTGQPNTEAFFGQGTRLTVV.

The chain recombines TRBV28 with TRBJ1-2; possibly TRBD1 for D (6 bases). Trimming pared 3 bases from V and 8 bases from J, leaving 16 bases between. This CDR3 comprises 14 residues. From germline, CDR1 is MDHEN and CDR2 SYDVKM. The CDR3 loop is CASSLGGGAGGYTF. CDR3 nucleotide sequence: TGTGCCAGCAGTTTGGGTGGGGGCGCAGGGGGCTACACCTTC.

The table lists this clone with a count of one. The V gene is TRBV7-2, the J gene TRBJ1-5, with 7 nucleotides matching TRBD1. CDR1 is SGHTA and CDR2 is FQGNSA in the germline V gene. The CDR3 covers 15 residues. Trimming removed 1 base from V and 6 bases from J; junction bases left unmatched: 6. The CDR3 bases are TGTGCCAGCAGCTTAGACGGCAGGGGGAGTCAGCCCCAGCATTTT. Residues: CASSLDGRGSQPQHF.

The chain's CDR3 is CASSETPGGPHEQYF. CDR3 sequence (DNA): TGTGCCAGCAGTGAAACCCCGGGAGGGCCCCACGAGCAGTACTTC. The chain joins TRBV6-1 to TRBJ2-7, with TRBD2 matching 8 bases. This CDR3 is built from 15 residues. Germline V lookup: CDR1 MNHNS, CDR2 SASEGT. The trim removed 2 bases at V and 5 bases at J, leaving 8 bases unmatched.

The chain carries TRBV12-3 or TRBV12-4 and TRBJ2-2; perhaps TRBD1 as D (6 bases). The CDR3 is 13 residues long. V was trimmed by 8 bases and J by 6 bases, leaving 13 bases between them. CDR3 loop: CASRNRDAGELFF. In nucleotides, the CDR3 is TGTGCCAGCCGAAACAGGGACGCCGGGGAGCTGTTTTTT.

The V gene is TRBV4-1, the J gene TRBJ2-3, with 8 bases fitting TRBD2. CDR1 is MGHRA and CDR2 is YSYEKL in the germline V gene. After removal of 0 bases from V and 6 bases from J, the junction contained 8 bases not matched to a gene. This CDR3 is built from 16 residues. The CDR3 DNA sequence: TGCGCCAGCAGCCAAGATGAGAGCGGGAGTGGTGATACGCAGTATTTT. Translating gives CASSQDESGSGDTQYF.

The rearrangement links TRBV7-9 to TRBJ2-1; 8 bases are a match to TRBD1. The CDR3 consists of 15 residues. J was trimmed by 6 bases and V by 3 bases; bases with no gene match: 7. Germline loops: CDR1 SEHNR, CDR2 FQNEAQ (reference sequence). The CDR3 region is CASSFGQGEFNEQFF. The DNA of the CDR3 is TGTGCCAGCAGCTTTGGACAGGGTGAATTCAATGAGCAGTTCTTC.

The chain has TRBV23-1 and TRBJ1-3; 7 nucleotides match TRBD1. TRBV23-1 belongs to the ORF category, with a function that is uncertain. Germline trimming cut 7 bases from V and 4 bases from J; bases unmatched to any gene: 13. The CDR3 has 16 residues. The CDR3 DNA reads TGCGCCAGCAACACACAGGGGCGACCCCCCGGAAACACCATATATTTT. Its protein is CASNTQGRPPGNTIYF.

V is TRBV7-2 and J is TRBJ2-3; TRBD2 matches at 9 bases. Trimming removed 1 base from V and 0 bases from J; junction bases left unmatched: 5. This CDR3 has 17 residues. Looked up from germline, CDR1 is SGHTA and CDR2 is FQGNSA. As DNA, the CDR3 is TGTGCCAGCAGCTTAGTTCGCGGGGGGGCTAGCACAGATACGCAGTATTTT. Encoded protein: CASSLVRGGASTDTQYF.

This chain links TRBV6-2 or TRBV6-3 with TRBJ2-4; weak D call: TRBD1 (5 bases). Germline V gene sequence: CDR1 MNHEY, CDR2 SVGEGT. Trimming removed 5 bases at V and 2 bases at J, with 13 bases between. The CDR3 covers 15 residues. In nucleotides, the CDR3 is TGTGCCAGCAGTAGTCACCCAGGGTCCAAAAACATTCAGTACTTC. Translating it yields CASSSHPGSKNIQYF.

This clone was observed a single time. The V and J genes are TRBV9 and TRBJ1-2; tentative D call: TRBD1 (6 bases). CDR1 and CDR2 from the germline V gene are SGDLS and YYNGEE. Trimming left V 0 bases short and J 8 bases short, with 8 bases between. This CDR3 is built from 12 residues. CDR3 sequence (DNA): TGTGCCAGCAGCGTAGCAGGGGAAGGCTACACCTTC. Its translation: CASSVAGEGYTF.

V and J are TRBV24-1 and TRBJ2-1, with 12 nucleotides matching TRBD2. Looked up from germline, CDR1 is KGHDR and CDR2 is SFDVKD. With 9 bases clipped from V and 5 bases from J, the junction kept 4 bases outside the gene matches. This CDR3 has 14 amino acids. The CDR3 loop is CATGLAGTHNEQFF. CDR3 bases: TGTGCCACCGGACTAGCGGGAACCCACAATGAGCAGTTCTTC.

The rearrangement uses TRBV11-2 and TRBJ1-2, with D unclear. Trimming took 5 bases from V and 4 from J, leaving 11 bases between them. Germline loops: CDR1 SGHAT, CDR2 FQNNGV. The CDR3 is 13 amino acids. This CDR3 is CASSRAPLYGYTF. The CDR3 DNA sequence: TGTGCCAGCAGCCGCGCCCCTCTCTATGGCTACACCTTC.

This chain links TRBV6-5 with TRBJ1-6; 10 nucleotides match TRBD1. Germline values: CDR1 MNHEY, CDR2 SVGAGI. Trimming took 4 bases from V and 8 from J; bases not matched to a gene: 5. The CDR3 totals 15 residues. CDR3 sequence reads: CASSSRTGGDSPLHF. DNA for the CDR3: TGTGCCAGCAGTTCGAGGACAGGGGGTGATTCACCCCTCCACTTT.

The chain joins TRBV18 to TRBJ1-1; TRBD1 might be the D (6 bases). The germline gives CDR1 KGHSH, CDR2 LQKENI. The CDR3 is made up of 16 amino acids. Trimming removed 2 bases from V and 0 bases from J, with 13 bases in between. The CDR3, as DNA: TGTGCCAGCTCACCAATCCAAACAGGGTTGAACACTGAAGCTTTCTTT. Protein: CASSPIQTGLNTEAFF.

V is TRBV11-2 and J is TRBJ2-5; 11 bases are a match to TRBD2. This CDR3 is 16 amino acids long. Germline values: CDR1 SGHAT, CDR2 FQNNGV. V was clipped by 0 bases and J by 1 base; unmatched bases: 1. As DNA, the CDR3 is TGTGCCAGCAGCTTAGATAGCGGGGGGGGCCAAGAGACCCAGTACTTC. Its translation is CASSLDSGGGQETQYF.

The chain is built from TRBV6-5 and TRBJ1-5, with TRBD1 as a possible D gene (6 bases). This CDR3 comprises 14 residues. Germline CDR1 MNHEY, CDR2 SVGAGI. Trimming removed 4 bases from V and 4 bases from J, with 11 bases in between. The CDR3 bases are TGTGCCAGCAGTTCCCGCCAGGGGAATCAGCCCCAGCATTTT. Protein product: CASSSRQGNQPQHF.